This T cell receptor beta chain was sequenced during a study of T cell changes during pregnancy in multiple sclerosis (dated by TCRdb to the late 2010s). General notes on the study: The study looked at changes in the T cell repertoire across pregnancy in women with multiple sclerosis.

Trimming leaves V shorter by 1 base and J shorter by 3 bases, with the junction holding 8 bases beyond the gene matches. The germline V gene (reference sequence) yields GTSNPN for CDR1 and SVGIG for CDR2. The CDR3 sequence holds 16 residues, the cysteine and phenylalanine included. The entry retains the CDR3 DNA only, 48 bases that are in frame from base 1. As concerns this clone: No antigen is known for it. Base qualities were left out, and no much larger clone turns up one base away.

The protocol used for the library was the immunoSEQ multiplex PCR assay. Here the immuneACCESS table is served through TCRdb, limited to in-frame sequences with V and J called. Missing clones are a known gap in these copies; in checked studies unresolved V genes cover under half, and the rest lacks a known reason. The sample table shows roughly 38,000 clones, and about nine tenths are seen once. The ten top clones hold 10% of the sample. The sequence derives from a female donor with multiple sclerosis, enrolled in a pregnancy study. Here the sequenced sample was CD8+ T cells from peripheral blood mononuclear cells, taken in the first trimester of pregnancy. The sequence links TRBV30 to TRBJ2-1, with 8 middle bases fitting TRBD2. The CDR3 has the sequence CAWSALSSGRYNEQFF. The sequenced DNA is TGTGCCTGGAGTGCCCTCTCTAGCGGGCGCTACAATGAGCAGTTCTTC.